These 29 T cell receptor beta chains share one sample of origin, sequenced in a study of shared clonotypes between healthy human individuals. Repertoires were generated with immunoSEQ multiplex PCR, while TCRdb's copy carries only in-frame clones and drops some. The sample has about 1.1 million clones; 78% are singletons. Sequencing used memory CD4+ T cells from PBMCs. The subset is: CD45RA-negative fraction. The receptors were gathered from a man between 18 and 35 years old in good health. Some clones in this sample may be carry-over from other donors' samples.

V usage is TRBV27 and J usage is TRBJ2-7; TRBD2 matches at 8 bases. V lost 5 bases and J lost 7; bases outside the gene matches: 19. From germline, CDR1 is MNHEY and CDR2 SMNVEV (reference sequence). The CDR3 has 17 amino acids. As DNA, the CDR3 is TGTGCCAGCAGTCGCGAGGGATCACATAGCGGGACGTTTGAGCAGTACTTC. Its protein product is CASSREGSHSGTFEQYF.

J is TRBJ2-5 and V is TRBV4-1; 9 positions match TRBD1. The germline CDR1 and CDR2 sequences are MGHRA and YSYEKL. Germline trimming cut 0 bases from V and 5 bases from J; bases unmatched to any gene: 13. This CDR3 region has 18 residues. DNA of the CDR3: TGCGCCAGCAGCCAAGATAGGGGGACAGGGAAGATATGGGAGACCCAGTACTTC. It encodes CASSQDRGTGKIWETQYF.

The rearrangement links TRBV29-1 to TRBJ1-2, with a possible D match to TRBD1 (6 bases). V was cut by 0 bases and J by 3 bases, with 14 bases left in between. The V gene's germline CDR1 is SQVTM and CDR2 ANQGSEA. The CDR3 extends over 15 amino acids. The CDR3 DNA reads TGCAGCGTTGAAGATCAGCGGGGGCGACACTATGGCTACACCTTC. Residues: CSVEDQRGRHYGYTF.

This chain joins TRBV28 and TRBJ2-7; D not resolved. Germline V gene lookup returns CDR1 MDHEN and CDR2 SYDVKM. V lost 6 bases to trimming and J lost 4 bases, with 7 bases between them. The CDR3 is made up of 11 amino acids. In DNA form, the CDR3 reads TGTGCCAGCAGCCACAATTACGAGCAGTACTTC. Translated: CASSHNYEQYF.

The chain joins TRBV7-9 to TRBJ1-5; TRBD1 is a possible D gene (5 bases). The CDR3 is 15 amino acids. Trimming removed 5 bases from V and 6 bases from J, with 17 bases in between. Germline-derived CDR1 and CDR2 are SEHNR and FQNEAQ (reference sequence). CDR3 loop: CASSRGDGTGQPQHF. The CDR3 DNA reads TGTGCCAGCAGCCGGGGGGACGGCACAGGTCAGCCCCAGCATTTT.

V and J are TRBV6-5 and TRBJ1-2; TRBD1 aligns across 7 bases. The ends lost 2 bases at V and 8 bases at J; junction bases unmatched: 11. This CDR3 region has 15 residues. Per germline, CDR1 MNHEY and CDR2 SVGAGI. CDR3 amino acids: CASSYPVGTVDGYTF. The CDR3, as DNA: TGTGCCAGCAGTTACCCCGTGGGGACAGTAGACGGCTACACCTTC.

V and J are TRBV25-1 and TRBJ2-1; TRBD2 aligns across 7 bases. Germline CDR1 and CDR2: MGHDK and SYGVNS. The CDR3 is made up of 15 amino acids. V shed 5 bases and J 5 bases; nucleotides not matched to a gene: 9. The CDR3 sequence is CASSSPREVNNEQFF. As DNA, the CDR3 is TGTGCCAGCAGTTCACCCCGGGAGGTTAACAATGAGCAGTTCTTC.

CDR3 in amino acids: CASSVAAGNQPQHF. For the CDR3, the DNA is TGTGCCAGCAGCGTAGCGGCAGGGAATCAGCCCCAGCATTTT. The chain has TRBV9 and TRBJ1-5; D may be TRBD1 (5 bases). CDR1 and CDR2 from the germline V gene are SGDLS and YYNGEE. Trimming took off 0 bases at V and 4 bases at J, with 8 bases between the two ends. The CDR3 is made up of 14 amino acids.

About this clone: The germline gene is not matched at one end of the junction; a read error may be the cause. The rearrangement uses TRBV5-1 and TRBJ1-1, with D maybe TRBD1 (5 bases). CDR3 size: 15 residues. Per the germline V gene, CDR1 is SGHRS and CDR2 is YFSETQ. Written as DNA, the CDR3 is TGCGCCAGCAGCTTGGGTCCCAGGGAGAACGCTGAAGCTTTCTTT. Protein: CASSLGPRENAEAFF.

This clone was seen only a few times. This chain connects TRBV27 to TRBJ1-1; no clear D. The CDR3 covers 13 residues. With 7 bases removed from V and 1 base from J, the gap between germline ends came to 10 bases. CDR1 is MNHEY and CDR2 is SMNVEV in the germline V gene (reference sequence). The DNA for the CDR3 is TGTGCCAGCACCCGGACGGGGAACACTGAAGCTTTCTTT. Amino acid sequence: CASTRTGNTEAFF.

The V and J genes are TRBV28 and TRBJ1-1; perhaps TRBD1 as D (6 bases). The CDR3 totals 15 residues. Trimming removed 8 bases at V and 4 bases at J, with 20 bases between. Germline CDR1 is MDHEN and CDR2 is SYDVKM. The CDR3 coding sequence is TGTGCCAGCCTTGACTGGGGGCGAACGAGCACTGAAGCTTTCTTT. This codes for CASLDWGRTSTEAFF.

This clone was counted once. Mismatch with germline at one junction end may stem from a read error. The chain has TRBV7-7 and TRBJ2-2; TRBD2 matches 7 bases. CDR1 and CDR2 from the germline V gene are SSHAT and FNYEAQ (reference sequence). The CDR3 consists of 14 residues. CDR3 in amino acids: CASSLAVNTGELFF. CDR3 in DNA: TGTGCCAGCAGCCTAGCGGTGAACACCGGGGAGCTGTTTTTT.

CDR3 protein: CASAQGREQYF. In nucleotides, the CDR3 is TGTGCCAGTGCACAAGGACGGGAGCAGTACTTC. The chain joins TRBV28 to TRBJ2-7; D ambiguous. Trimming stripped 9 bases from V and 7 bases from J, with 13 bases between. Germline CDR1 MDHEN, CDR2 SYDVKM. The CDR3 has 11 amino acids.

This chain links TRBV25-1 with TRBJ2-3, with D maybe TRBD2 (5 bases). The CDR3 has 15 residues. Between the trimmed V and J ends, which lost 4 bases and 0 bases, there was a span of 11 bases. Germline-derived CDR1 and CDR2 are MGHDK and SYGVNS. The CDR3 sequence: CASSVIGGSTDTQYF. The CDR3 DNA follows: TGTGCCAGCAGTGTTATAGGCGGGAGCACAGATACGCAGTATTTT.

On this clone itself: Other DNA sequences in this sample translate to the same CDR3. The rearrangement links TRBV5-1 to TRBJ1-2, with D hard to call. The CDR3 has 15 amino acids. V dropped 0 bases and J dropped 4 bases, with 13 bases sitting between them. Germline V gene data show CDR1 as SGHRS and CDR2 as YFSETQ. The DNA of the CDR3 is TGCGCCAGCAGCTTGGGTGGCGGCCGGGGCTATGGCTACACCTTC. Its protein product is CASSLGGGRGYGYTF.

The V gene is TRBV7-3, the J gene TRBJ2-3; TRBD2 is a possible D gene (6 bases). Trimming stripped 2 bases from V and 2 bases from J, with 14 bases between. Germline V gene lookup returns CDR1 SGHTA and CDR2 FQGTGA. The CDR3 has 16 amino acids. CDR3 protein: CASSLSAGPLTDTQYF. The CDR3 bases are TGTGCCAGCAGCTTATCGGCGGGACCGCTCACAGATACGCAGTATTTT. Full variable domain (missing parts from reference TRBV7-3 and TRBJ2-3): GAGVSQTPSNKVTEKGKYVELRCDPISGHTALYWYRQSLGQGPEFLIYFQGTGAADDSGLPNDRFFAVRPEGSVSTLKIQRTERGDSAVYLCASSLSAGPLTDTQYFGPGTRLTVL.

The chain employs TRBV4-3 and TRBJ2-7; 8 bases are a match to TRBD1. The CDR3 sequence is 17 residues long. Germline loops: CDR1 LGHNA, CDR2 YSLEER. V lost 0 bases, J lost 3 bases, and 10 bases stayed unmatched. The DNA for the CDR3 is TGCGCCAGCAGCCAAGACCTCCGGGACAGGAGGGACTACGAGCAGTACTTC. This sequence encodes CASSQDLRDRRDYEQYF.

This chain connects TRBV20-1 to TRBJ2-7, with D unclear. CDR3 length equals 11 residues. V lost 3 bases to trimming and J lost 0 bases, with 3 bases between them. CDR1 and CDR2 (germline): DFQATT, SNEGSKA (reference sequence). CDR3 sequence (DNA): TGCAGTGCTAGCAACTCCTACGAGCAGTACTTC. This encodes CSASNSYEQYF.

The CDR3 nucleotides are TGTGCCAGCAGCTTAGCAGCACAGCCATCCTACGAGCAGTACTTC. Translating it yields CASSLAAQPSYEQYF. J is TRBJ2-7 and V is TRBV7-8, with unresolved D. CDR1 and CDR2 (germline): SGHVS, FQNEAQ. The CDR3 is 15 amino acids. Trimming took off 0 bases at V and 1 base at J, with 10 bases between the two ends.

J is TRBJ1-1 and V is TRBV6-5; TRBD1 might be the D (6 bases). CDR3 length equals 13 residues. The germline gives CDR1 MNHEY, CDR2 SVGAGI. The ends were cut back, 5 bases at V and 5 bases at J, with 12 bases in the middle. The CDR3 is CASSGGARTEAFF. CDR3 nucleotide sequence: TGTGCCAGCAGTGGGGGGGCTAGGACTGAAGCTTTCTTT.

The V call is TRBV7-2, the J call TRBJ2-7, with D perhaps TRBD1 or TRBD2 (5 bases each). Trimming pared 5 bases from V and 7 bases from J, leaving 15 bases between. CDR1 is SGHTA, CDR2 FQGNSA, per germline. The CDR3 spans 13 residues. CDR3 in amino acids: CASSPGTSGEQYF. The CDR3 nucleotides read TGTGCCAGCAGCCCCGGGACGTCGGGGGAGCAGTACTTC.

This clone has more than one count but fewer than ten. The chain uses TRBV29-1 and TRBJ1-1, with 7 bases lining up with TRBD1. The CDR3 is 11 amino acids. Looked up from germline, CDR1 is SQVTM and CDR2 is ANQGSEA. With 6 bases clipped from V and 10 bases from J, the junction kept 8 bases outside the gene matches. The CDR3 DNA reads as TGCAGCGTGTCGCGACAGGGCGCAGCTTTCTTT. Translation gives CSVSRQGAAFF.

The rearrangement joins TRBV6-5 to TRBJ1-1; no clear D gene. CDR3 length: 16 residues. Germline assignment: CDR1 MNHEY and CDR2 SVGAGI. V was shortened by 0 bases and J by 5 bases, with 16 bases between the two germline ends. The CDR3: CASSYSRRGGRTEAFF. Here the CDR3 DNA reads TGTGCCAGCAGTTACTCGAGGCGGGGTGGGAGAACTGAAGCTTTCTTT.

The chain joins TRBV28 to TRBJ2-5; 9 bases map to TRBD2. Germline-derived CDR1 and CDR2 are MDHEN and SYDVKM. Trimming removed 2 bases from V and 4 bases from J; junction bases left unmatched: 8. The CDR3 is 16 amino acids. The CDR3 here is CASSLGRGLAVETQYF. CDR3 nucleotide sequence: TGTGCCAGCAGTTTAGGAAGGGGACTAGCCGTAGAGACCCAGTACTTC.

The V call is TRBV5-6, the J call TRBJ2-7; D not resolved. In germline, CDR1 is SGHDT, CDR2 YYEEEE. The CDR3 sequence is 15 residues long. V was shortened by 4 bases and J by 2 bases, with 16 bases between the two germline ends. CDR3 bases: TGTGCCAGCAGCGTGGGTTTAGGAACCCCCTACGAGCAGTACTTC. As protein: CASSVGLGTPYEQYF.

This chain links TRBV11-2 with TRBJ2-1; D remains ambiguous. V lost 2 bases and J lost 6, with 17 bases in between. The V gene's germline CDR1 is SGHAT and CDR2 FQNNGV. The CDR3 contains 16 residues. Here the CDR3 reads CASSLFPRPRPNEQFF. In DNA, the CDR3 is TGTGCCAGCAGCTTATTCCCTAGGCCCCGACCCAATGAGCAGTTCTTC.

The V and J genes are TRBV20-1 and TRBJ2-4; D is undetermined. Per the germline V gene, CDR1 is DFQATT and CDR2 is SNEGSKA (reference sequence). The CDR3 has 10 residues. V was clipped by 6 bases and J by 4 bases, with 4 bases between them. The CDR3 is CSAPKNIQYF. The DNA of the CDR3 is TGCAGTGCCCCTAAAAACATTCAGTACTTC.

This clone showed up just a few times. V is TRBV28 and J is TRBJ2-5, with D unclear. CDR1 and CDR2 from the germline V gene are MDHEN and SYDVKM. V was cut by 6 bases and J by 4 bases, with 15 bases left in between. This CDR3 is 14 amino acids long. Here the CDR3 reads CASSSYPGGETQYF. The CDR3 nucleotides are TGTGCCAGCAGCTCGTACCCGGGCGGAGAGACCCAGTACTTC. The full variable domain, rest sourced from reference TRBV28 and TRBJ2-5, is DVKVTQSSRYLVKRTGEKVFLECVQDMDHENMFWYRQDPGLGLRLIYFSYDVKMKEKGDIPEGYSVSREKKERFSLILESASTNQTSMYLCASSSYPGGETQYFGPGTRLLVL.

The genes are TRBV5-1 and TRBJ2-3; 11 nucleotides match TRBD2. Germline CDR1 is SGHRS and CDR2 is YFSETQ. The CDR3 contains 17 residues. The trim removed 4 bases at V and 0 bases at J, leaving 7 bases unmatched. The CDR3 DNA sequence: TGCGCCAGCAGCCAACAGGGACTAGCGGACAGCACAGATACGCAGTATTTT. It encodes CASSQQGLADSTDTQYF.